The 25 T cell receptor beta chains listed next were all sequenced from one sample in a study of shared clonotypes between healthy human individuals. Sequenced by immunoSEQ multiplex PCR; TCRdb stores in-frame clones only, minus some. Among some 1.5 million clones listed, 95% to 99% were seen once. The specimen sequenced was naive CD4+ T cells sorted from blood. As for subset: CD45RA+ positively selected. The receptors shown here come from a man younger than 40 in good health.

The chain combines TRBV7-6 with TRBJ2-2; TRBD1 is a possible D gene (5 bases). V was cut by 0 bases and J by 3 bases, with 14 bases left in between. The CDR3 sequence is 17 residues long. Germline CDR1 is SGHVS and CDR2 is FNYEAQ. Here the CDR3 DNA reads TGTGCCAGCAGCTTAGCAAACAGGCTGGTTGACACCGGGGAGCTGTTTTTT. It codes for CASSLANRLVDTGELFF.

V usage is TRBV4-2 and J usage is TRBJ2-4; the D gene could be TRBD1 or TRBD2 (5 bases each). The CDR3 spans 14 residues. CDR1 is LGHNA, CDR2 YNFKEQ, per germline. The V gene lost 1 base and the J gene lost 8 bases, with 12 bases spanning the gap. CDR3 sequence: CASSQVGARDIQYF. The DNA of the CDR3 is TGTGCCAGCAGCCAAGTCGGGGCGAGGGACATTCAGTACTTC.

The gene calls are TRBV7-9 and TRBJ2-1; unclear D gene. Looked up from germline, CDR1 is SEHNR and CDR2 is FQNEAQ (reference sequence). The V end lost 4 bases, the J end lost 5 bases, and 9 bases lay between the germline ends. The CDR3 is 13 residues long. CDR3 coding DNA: TGTGCCAGCAGCTCCGGCCTTAACAATGAGCAGTTCTTC. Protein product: CASSSGLNNEQFF.

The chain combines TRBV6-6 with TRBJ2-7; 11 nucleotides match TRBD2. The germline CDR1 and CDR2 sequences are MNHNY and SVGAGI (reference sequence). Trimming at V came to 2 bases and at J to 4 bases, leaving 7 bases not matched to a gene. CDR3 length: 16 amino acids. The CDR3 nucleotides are TGTGCCAGCAGTTACGTGATAACTAGCGGGAGTTACGAGCAGTACTTC. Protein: CASSYVITSGSYEQYF.

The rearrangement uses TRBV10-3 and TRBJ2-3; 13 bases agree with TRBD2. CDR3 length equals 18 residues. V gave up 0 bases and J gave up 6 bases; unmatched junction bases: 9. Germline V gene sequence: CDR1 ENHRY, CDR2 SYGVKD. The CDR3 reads CAISESPTSGRSGDTQYF. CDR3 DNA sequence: TGTGCCATCAGTGAGTCTCCGACTAGCGGGAGGAGCGGGGATACGCAGTATTTT.

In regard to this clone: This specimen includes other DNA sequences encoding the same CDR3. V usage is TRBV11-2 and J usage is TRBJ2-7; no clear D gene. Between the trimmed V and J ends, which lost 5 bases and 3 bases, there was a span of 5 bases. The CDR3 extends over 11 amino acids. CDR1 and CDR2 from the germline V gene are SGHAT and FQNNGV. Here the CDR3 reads CASSLNYEQYF. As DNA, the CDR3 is TGTGCCAGCAGCCTGAACTACGAGCAGTACTTC. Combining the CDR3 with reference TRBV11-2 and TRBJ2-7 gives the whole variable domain EAGVAQSPRYKIIEKRQSVAFWCNPISGHATLYWYQQILGQGPKLLIQFQNNGVVDDSQLPKDRFSAERLKGVDSTLKIQPAKLEDSAVYLCASSLNYEQYFGPGTRLTVT.

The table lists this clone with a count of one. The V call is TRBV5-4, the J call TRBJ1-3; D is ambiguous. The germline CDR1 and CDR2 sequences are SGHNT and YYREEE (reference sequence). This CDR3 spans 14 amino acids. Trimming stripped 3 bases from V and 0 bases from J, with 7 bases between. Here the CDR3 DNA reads TGTGCCAGCAGCTCTTCAGGCTCTGGAAACACCATATATTTT. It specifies CASSSSGSGNTIYF.

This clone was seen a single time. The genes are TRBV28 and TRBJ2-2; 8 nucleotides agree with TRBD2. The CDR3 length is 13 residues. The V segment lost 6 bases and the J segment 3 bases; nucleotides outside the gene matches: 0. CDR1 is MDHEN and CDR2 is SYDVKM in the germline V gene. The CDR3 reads CASRTSDTGELFF. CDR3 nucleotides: TGTGCCAGCAGGACTAGCGACACCGGGGAGCTGTTTTTT. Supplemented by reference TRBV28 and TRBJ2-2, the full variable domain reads DVKVTQSSRYLVKRTGEKVFLECVQDMDHENMFWYRQDPGLGLRLIYFSYDVKMKEKGDIPEGYSVSREKKERFSLILESASTNQTSMYLCASRTSDTGELFFGEGSRLTVL.

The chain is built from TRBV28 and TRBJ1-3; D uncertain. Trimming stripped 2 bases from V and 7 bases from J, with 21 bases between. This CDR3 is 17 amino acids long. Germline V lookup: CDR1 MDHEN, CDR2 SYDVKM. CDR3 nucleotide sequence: TGTGCCAGCAGTTTAAATCCCCCCGGGGTGGGCAGTAACACCATATATTTT. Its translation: CASSLNPPGVGSNTIYF.

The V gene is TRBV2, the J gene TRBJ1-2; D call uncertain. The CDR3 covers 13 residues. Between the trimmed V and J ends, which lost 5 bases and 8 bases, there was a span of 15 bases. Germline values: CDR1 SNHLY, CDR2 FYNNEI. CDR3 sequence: CASSKTEGWGYTF. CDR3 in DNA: TGTGCCAGCAGTAAAACAGAGGGATGGGGCTACACCTTC.

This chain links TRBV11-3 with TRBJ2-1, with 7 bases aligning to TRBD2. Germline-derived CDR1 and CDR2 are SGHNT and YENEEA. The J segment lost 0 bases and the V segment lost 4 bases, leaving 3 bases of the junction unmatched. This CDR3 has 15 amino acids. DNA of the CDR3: TGTGCCAGCAGCTCGACTAGCCTCTCCTACAATGAGCAGTTCTTC. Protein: CASSSTSLSYNEQFF.

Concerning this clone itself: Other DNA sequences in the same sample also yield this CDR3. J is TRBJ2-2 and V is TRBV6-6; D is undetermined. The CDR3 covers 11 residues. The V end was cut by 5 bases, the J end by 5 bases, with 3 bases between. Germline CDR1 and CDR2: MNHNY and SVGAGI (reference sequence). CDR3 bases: TGTGCCAGCAGTAGTACCGGGGAGCTGTTTTTT. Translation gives CASSSTGELFF.

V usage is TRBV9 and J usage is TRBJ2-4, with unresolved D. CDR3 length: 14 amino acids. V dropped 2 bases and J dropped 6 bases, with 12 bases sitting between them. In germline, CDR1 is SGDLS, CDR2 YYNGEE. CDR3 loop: CASSVGSTRNIQYF. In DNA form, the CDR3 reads TGTGCCAGCAGCGTTGGCAGTACCCGAAACATTCAGTACTTC.

CDR3: CASSLAGSGWATDTQYF. The DNA for the CDR3 is TGTGCCAGCAGCTTAGCGGGGTCAGGGTGGGCCACAGATACGCAGTATTTT. The rearrangement links TRBV7-2 to TRBJ2-3, with a possible D match to TRBD1 (5 bases). The CDR3 length is 17 residues. The germline V gene has CDR1 SGHTA and CDR2 FQGNSA. With 0 bases removed from V and 2 bases from J, the gap between germline ends came to 15 bases.

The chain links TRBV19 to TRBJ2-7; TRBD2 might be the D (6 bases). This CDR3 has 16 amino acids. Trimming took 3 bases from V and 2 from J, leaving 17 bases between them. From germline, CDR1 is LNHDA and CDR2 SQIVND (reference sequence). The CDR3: CASSITRLARTYEQYF. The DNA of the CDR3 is TGTGCCAGTAGTATTACCCGGCTAGCGCGGACCTACGAGCAGTACTTC.

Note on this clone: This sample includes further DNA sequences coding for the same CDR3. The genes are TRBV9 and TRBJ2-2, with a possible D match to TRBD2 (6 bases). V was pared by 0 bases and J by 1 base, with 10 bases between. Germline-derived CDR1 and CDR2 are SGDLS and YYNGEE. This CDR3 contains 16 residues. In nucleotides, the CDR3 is TGTGCCAGCAGCGTAGGTCGGGGAGGGAACACCGGGGAGCTGTTTTTT. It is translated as CASSVGRGGNTGELFF.

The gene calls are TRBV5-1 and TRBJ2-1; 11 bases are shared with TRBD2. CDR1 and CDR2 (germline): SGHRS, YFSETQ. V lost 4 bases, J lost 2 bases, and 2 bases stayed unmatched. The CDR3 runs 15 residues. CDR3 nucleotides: TGCGCCAGCAGCCGACTAGCGGGGCCCTACAATGAGCAGTTCTTC. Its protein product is CASSRLAGPYNEQFF. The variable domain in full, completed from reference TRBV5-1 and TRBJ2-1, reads KAGVTQTPRYLIKTRGQQVTLSCSPISGHRSVSWYQQTPGQGLQFLFEYFSETQRNKGNFPGRFSGRQFSNSRSEMNVSTLELGDSALYLCASSRLAGPYNEQFFGPGTRLTVL.

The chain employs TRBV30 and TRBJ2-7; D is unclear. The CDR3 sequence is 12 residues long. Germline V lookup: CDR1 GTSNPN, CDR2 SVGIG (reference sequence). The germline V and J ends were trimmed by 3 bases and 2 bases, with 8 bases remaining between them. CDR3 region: CAWREDTYEQYF. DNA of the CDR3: TGTGCCTGGAGAGAAGATACCTACGAGCAGTACTTC.

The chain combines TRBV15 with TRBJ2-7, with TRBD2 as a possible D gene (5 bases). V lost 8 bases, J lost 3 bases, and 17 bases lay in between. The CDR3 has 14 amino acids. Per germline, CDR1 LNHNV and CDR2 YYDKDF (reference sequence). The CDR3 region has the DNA TGTGCCACCTCGGAGGCCAGTTGGAGCTACGAGCAGTACTTC. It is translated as CATSEASWSYEQYF.

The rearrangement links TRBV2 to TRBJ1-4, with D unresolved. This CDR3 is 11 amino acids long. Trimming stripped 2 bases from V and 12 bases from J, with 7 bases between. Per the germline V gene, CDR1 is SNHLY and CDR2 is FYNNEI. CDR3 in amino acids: CASSEKRELFF. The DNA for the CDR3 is TGTGCCAGCAGTGAAAAAAGGGAACTGTTTTTT.

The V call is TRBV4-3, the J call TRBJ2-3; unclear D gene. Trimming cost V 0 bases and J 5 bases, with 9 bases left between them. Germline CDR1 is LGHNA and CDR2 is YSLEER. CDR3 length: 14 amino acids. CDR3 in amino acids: CASSQDWVGDTQYF. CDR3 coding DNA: TGCGCCAGCAGCCAAGATTGGGTGGGAGATACGCAGTATTTT.

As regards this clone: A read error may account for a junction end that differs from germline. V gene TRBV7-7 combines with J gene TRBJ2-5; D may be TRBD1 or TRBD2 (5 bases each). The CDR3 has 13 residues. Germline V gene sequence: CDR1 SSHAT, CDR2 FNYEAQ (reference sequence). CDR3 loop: CASSPREFETQYF. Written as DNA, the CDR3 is TGTGCTAGCAGCCCCAGGGAGTTCGAGACCCAGTACTTC. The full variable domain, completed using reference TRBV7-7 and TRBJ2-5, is GAGVSQSPRYKVTKRGQDVTLRCDPISSHATLYWYQQALGQGPEFLTYFNYEAQPDKSGLPSDRFSAERPEGSISTLTIQRTEQRDSAMYRCASSPREFETQYFGPGTRLLVL.

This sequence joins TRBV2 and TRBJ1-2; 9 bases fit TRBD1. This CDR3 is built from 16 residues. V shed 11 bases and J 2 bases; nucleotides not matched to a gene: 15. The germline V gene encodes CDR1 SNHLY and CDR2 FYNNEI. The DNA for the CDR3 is TGTGCCCAGTCCGGGACAGGGAAAAGGTTAAACTATGGCTACACCTTC. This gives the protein CAQSGTGKRLNYGYTF.

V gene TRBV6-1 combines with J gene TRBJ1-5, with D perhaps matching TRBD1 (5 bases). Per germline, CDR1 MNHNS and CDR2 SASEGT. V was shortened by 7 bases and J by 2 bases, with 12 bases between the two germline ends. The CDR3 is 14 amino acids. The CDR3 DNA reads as TGTGCCAGCAACAGAGGAGGGGGCAATCAGCCCCAGCATTTT. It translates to CASNRGGGNQPQHF.

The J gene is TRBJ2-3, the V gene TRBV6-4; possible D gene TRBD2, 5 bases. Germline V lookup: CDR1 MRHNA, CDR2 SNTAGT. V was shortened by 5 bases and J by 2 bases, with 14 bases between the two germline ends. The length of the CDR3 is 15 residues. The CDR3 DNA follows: TGTGCCAGCAGTAAGGAGAGACTATTCACAGATACGCAGTATTTT. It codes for CASSKERLFTDTQYF.